Following are 21 T cell receptor beta chains from one sample sequenced in a study of a mutant IDH1 vaccine in newly diagnosed glioma. TCRdb keeps only in-frame clones here, not all; method: immunoSEQ multiplex PCR. The sample records more than 35,000 clones, 75% to 90% being singletons. Time point reported: week 5, during vaccination. Every vaccine dose comprised 300 ug of mutant IDH1 20-mer peptide plus topical imiquimod. These receptors have no identified antigens. The material was PBMCs, obtained from a glioma patient whose treatment included an IDH1 peptide vaccine. All receptors derive from a man aged 35 to 55 with glioma.

This clone occurred once. The gene calls are TRBV2 and TRBJ2-7; D is perhaps TRBD2 (7 bases). V was shortened by 0 bases and J by 7 bases, with 13 bases between the two germline ends. From germline, CDR1 is SNHLY and CDR2 FYNNEI. The CDR3 covers 14 residues. This CDR3 is CASSEARGRGEQYF. In nucleotides, the CDR3 is TGTGCCAGCAGTGAAGCGCGGGGGCGGGGGGAGCAGTACTTC.

The chain has TRBV12-5 and TRBJ1-5; D is unresolved. Germline lookup yields CDR1 LGHNT and CDR2 FRNRAP. Trimming took off 0 bases at V and 3 bases at J, with 9 bases between the two ends. This CDR3 is 15 amino acids long. The CDR3 nucleotides read TGTGCTAGTGGTTTGGTTAACAGCGCCAATCAGCCCCAGCATTTT. Translated: CASGLVNSANQPQHF.

The J gene is TRBJ2-5, the V gene TRBV25-1; either TRBD1 or TRBD2 may fit D (10 bases each). Germline values: CDR1 MGHDK, CDR2 SYGVNS. CDR3 length: 17 amino acids. Trimming removed 9 bases from V and 5 bases from J, with 28 bases in between. DNA of the CDR3: TGTGCCAGTGACAGGGGGCTCTATAGCGGGGGGTCTGAGACCCAGTACTTC. Translation gives CASDRGLYSGGSETQYF.

This clone was seen a handful of times. The chain uses TRBV5-6 and TRBJ2-6; D possibly corresponds to TRBD2 (6 bases). V lost 4 bases and J 4 bases, leaving 9 bases between the germline ends. CDR1 and CDR2 from the germline V gene are SGHDT and YYEEEE. The CDR3 has 14 residues. The CDR3 nucleotides read TGTGCCAGCAGCGGGGGGTCCGGGGCCAACGTCCTGACTTTC. Translated, it gives CASSGGSGANVLTF.

This sequence joins TRBV6-1 and TRBJ2-4; 11 bases line up with TRBD2. The germline V gene encodes CDR1 MNHNS and CDR2 SASEGT. Trimming at V came to 4 bases and at J to 4 bases, leaving 0 bases not matched to a gene. The CDR3 extends over 14 amino acids. This chain's CDR3 is CASSGLAGKNIQYF. The CDR3 DNA reads as TGTGCCAGCAGTGGACTAGCGGGGAAAAACATTCAGTACTTC.

This chain joins TRBV19 and TRBJ2-3; D gene uncertain. V lost 6 bases to trimming and J lost 4 bases, with 14 bases between them. The CDR3 loop spans 14 amino acids. Per germline, CDR1 LNHDA and CDR2 SQIVND (reference sequence). CDR3 sequence: CASRQQSSADTQYF. The CDR3 DNA reads TGTGCCAGTAGACAACAGAGTTCCGCAGATACGCAGTATTTT.

The V and J genes are TRBV4-2 and TRBJ2-1; 10 bases are shared with TRBD2. The CDR3 is 14 amino acids. Trimming at V came to 3 bases and at J to 10 bases, leaving 6 bases not matched to a gene. Germline V gives CDR1 LGHNA, CDR2 YNFKEQ. DNA for the CDR3: TGTGCCAGCAGCCAGGAGCGGGAGGGCCGCGAGCAGTTCTTC. Translated, it gives CASSQEREGREQFF.

This clone was found a few times. The chain is built from TRBV5-1 and TRBJ2-3, with 9 bases aligning to TRBD1. CDR3 length: 15 amino acids. Germline V lookup: CDR1 SGHRS, CDR2 YFSETQ. J was trimmed by 6 bases and V by 4 bases; bases with no gene match: 9. The CDR3: CASSITGGIGDTQYF. CDR3 in DNA: TGCGCCAGCAGCATCACAGGGGGCATAGGGGATACGCAGTATTTT.

This chain links TRBV11-3 with TRBJ2-3; 15 nucleotides match TRBD2. The CDR3 consists of 17 residues. Looked up from germline, CDR1 is SGHNT and CDR2 is YENEEA. Losses at the gene ends were 5 bases for V and 2 bases for J; bases not matched to a gene: 5. This chain's CDR3 is CASSPWTSGRDTDTQYF. The CDR3 coding sequence is TGTGCCAGCAGCCCTTGGACTAGCGGGAGGGACACAGATACGCAGTATTTT.

This rearrangement joins TRBV6-1 to TRBJ2-7; D is uncertain. CDR1 MNHNS and CDR2 SASEGT come from the germline V gene. Trimming shortened V by 0 bases and J by 4 bases, and 13 bases separated the two germline ends. The CDR3 totals 15 residues. The CDR3, as DNA: TGTGCCAGCAGTGAAGCGTGGAGTTTTGAGTACGAGCAGTACTTC. It specifies CASSEAWSFEYEQYF.

The rearrangement links TRBV11-2 to TRBJ1-4; TRBD1 agrees at 8 bases. Germline-derived CDR1 and CDR2 are SGHAT and FQNNGV. The CDR3 is 15 amino acids. J was trimmed by 7 bases and V by 6 bases; bases with no gene match: 10. The CDR3 sequence is CASRERGQGSEKLFF. CDR3 nucleotide sequence: TGTGCCAGCAGGGAGCGAGGACAGGGAAGTGAAAAACTGTTTTTT.

The V and J genes are TRBV5-8 and TRBJ1-2; D is uncertain. The CDR3 runs to 15 residues. V was trimmed by 2 bases and J by 1 base, leaving 12 bases between them. Germline V lookup: CDR1 SGHTS, CDR2 YDEGEE. Written as DNA, the CDR3 is TGTGCCAGCAGCTTAATGGAAAGAAGTAACTATGGCTACACCTTC. Translated: CASSLMERSNYGYTF.

V is TRBV5-6 and J is TRBJ2-7, with D unclear. The CDR3 runs 14 residues. From germline, CDR1 is SGHDT and CDR2 YYEEEE. The V end lost 4 bases, the J end lost 3 bases, and 14 bases lay between the germline ends. In DNA form, the CDR3 reads TGTGCCAGCAGCCCGTTCCCCCTAAACTACGAGCAGTACTTC. This sequence encodes CASSPFPLNYEQYF.

The chain employs TRBV19 and TRBJ2-7; 8 bases line up with TRBD2. This CDR3 spans 14 amino acids. CDR1 LNHDA and CDR2 SQIVND come from the germline V gene (reference sequence). The ends lost 5 bases at V and 5 bases at J; junction bases unmatched: 8. In DNA, the CDR3 is TGTGCCAGTAGTCGGGAGCGGGAGACCGACGAGCAGTACTTC. It is translated as CASSRERETDEQYF.

This clone was counted once. The chain has TRBV27 and TRBJ2-5; 8 bases are shared with TRBD2. This CDR3 spans 15 amino acids. CDR1 is MNHEY, CDR2 SMNVEV, per germline (reference sequence). V lost 2 bases to trimming and J lost 4 bases; unmatched junction nucleotides: 6. CDR3 protein: CASSLNSAGGETQYF. The CDR3, as DNA: TGTGCCAGCAGTTTAAATTCCGCGGGGGGAGAGACCCAGTACTTC.

V usage is TRBV9 and J usage is TRBJ2-4; perhaps TRBD2 as D (5 bases). This CDR3 has 14 residues. Trimming shortened V by 4 bases and J by 0 bases, and 8 bases separated the two germline ends. Germline CDR1 and CDR2: SGDLS and YYNGEE. The CDR3 region is CASSPRVAKNIQYF. CDR3 nucleotides: TGTGCCAGCAGCCCGAGGGTAGCCAAAAACATTCAGTACTTC.

The J gene is TRBJ1-1, the V gene TRBV14; tentative D call: TRBD1 (6 bases). The CDR3 spans 14 residues. Trimming pared 2 bases from V and 4 bases from J, leaving 11 bases between. Germline CDR1 and CDR2: SGHDN and FVKESK. In DNA form, the CDR3 reads TGTGCCAGCAGCCAACAAACAGGGAGCACTGAAGCTTTCTTT. This encodes CASSQQTGSTEAFF.

CDR3 sequence (DNA): TGTGCCAGCAGCTTGTTTGGGAGTGAAAAACTGTTTTTT. It specifies CASSLFGSEKLFF. The chain links TRBV5-4 to TRBJ1-4; D remains ambiguous. Deletions cut 1 base from V and 7 bases from J, with 8 bases between. CDR3 length equals 13 residues. CDR1 SGHNT and CDR2 YYREEE come from the germline V gene (reference sequence).

The rearrangement links TRBV7-8 to TRBJ2-5; D may be TRBD2 (5 bases). Per germline, CDR1 SGHVS and CDR2 FQNEAQ. This CDR3 region has 14 residues. V lost 5 bases, J lost 1 base, and 11 bases lay in between. The CDR3 sequence: CASSSSEVQETQYF. CDR3 coding DNA: TGTGCCAGCAGCAGCTCGGAGGTCCAAGAGACCCAGTACTTC.

The chain combines TRBV5-4 with TRBJ2-5; D not resolved. This CDR3 has 14 residues. Germline V CDR1 and CDR2: SGHNT, YYREEE (reference sequence). V lost 2 bases, J lost 4 bases, and 12 bases lay in between. The CDR3 DNA is TGTGCCAGCAGCTTTCCAGAGCCCCCAGAGACCCAGTACTTC. The encoded protein is CASSFPEPPETQYF.

V is TRBV13 and J is TRBJ2-3; 10 nucleotides match TRBD2. Germline CDR1 reads PRHDT; CDR2 reads FYEKMQ (reference sequence). V was clipped by 3 bases and J by 0 bases; unmatched bases: 9. The length of the CDR3 is 18 residues. The CDR3 nucleotides are TGTGCCAGCAGCTTCCGGGGAGCGGGAGGGGGCAGCACAGATACGCAGTATTTT. It specifies CASSFRGAGGGSTDTQYF.